These T cell receptor beta chains were read from a single sample in a study of shared clonotypes between healthy human individuals. TCRdb keeps only in-frame clones here, not all; method: immunoSEQ multiplex PCR. The data show more than 500,000 clones, with 85% to 95% seen just once and approximately 0.11% held by the top ten. The material sequenced was naive CD8+ T cells sorted from blood. The source of these receptors is a woman in her thirties in good health. Both conserved end residues are part of each CDR3. A D gene is named only where the DNA matches it firmly. The size entry is marked missing in some rows and otherwise reads once, few, many or a size class.

CDR3: CASSLGPISRGDHYEQYF; DNA: TGTGCCAGCAGCTTAGGCCCCATCTCCCGGGGGGACCACTACGAGCAGTACTTC; J: TRBJ2-7; D: TRBD2; V: TRBV13; size: -
CDR3: CTSSQVGAPGGYSNQPQHF; DNA: TGCACCAGCAGCCAAGTTGGTGCGCCAGGGGGTTATAGCAATCAGCCCCAGCATTTT; J: TRBJ1-5; D: -; V: TRBV1; size: once
CDR3: CASSYLENTEAFF; DNA: TGTGCCAGCAGTTACCTGGAGAACACTGAAGCTTTCTTT; J: TRBJ1-1; D: -; V: TRBV6-5; size: -
CDR3: CASSPRQGAYNEQFF; DNA: TGTGCCAGCAGCCCTAGACAGGGGGCGTACAATGAGCAGTTCTTC; J: TRBJ2-1; D: TRBD1; V: TRBV5-6; size: -
CDR3: CAWRGSGGPVATQYF; DNA: TGTGCCTGGAGAGGTAGCGGGGGGCCGGTTGCTACGCAGTATTTT; J: TRBJ2-3; D: TRBD2; V: TRBV30; size: -
CDR3: CASSFGGGRAGNEQFF; DNA: TGTGCCAGCAGCTTCGGGGGCGGGAGGGCCGGGAATGAGCAGTTCTTC; J: TRBJ2-1; D: TRBD2; V: TRBV5-6; size: -
CDR3: CASSYSIGSGPLEQYF; DNA: TGTGCCAGCAGTTACTCGATCGGAAGTGGCCCCCTCGAGCAGTACTTC; J: TRBJ2-7; D: -; V: TRBV6-5; size: -
CDR3: CASSQTRRVGNTIYF; DNA: TGCGCCAGCAGCCAGACCAGGAGGGTTGGAAACACCATATATTTT; J: TRBJ1-3; D: -; V: TRBV4-1; size: once
CDR3: CASSQGYEQYF; DNA: TGCGCCAGCAGTCAGGGGTACGAGCAGTACTTC; J: TRBJ2-7; D: -; V: TRBV5-1; size: -
CDR3: CASSSRGNTEAFF; DNA: TGTGCCAGCAGTTCTAGAGGGAACACTGAAGCTTTCTTT; J: TRBJ1-1; D: -; V: TRBV27; size: -
CDR3: CASGLKGTEAFF; DNA: TGTGCCAGCGGACTTAAGGGCACTGAAGCTTTCTTT; J: TRBJ1-1; D: -; V: TRBV7-9; size: -
CDR3: CASSLGQTEQYF; DNA: TGTGCCAGCAGTTTGGGACAGACCGAGCAGTACTTC; J: TRBJ2-7; D: TRBD1; V: TRBV28; size: -
CDR3: CASSPSGISTDTQYF; DNA: TGTGCCAGCAGCCCTTCGGGAATTAGCACAGATACGCAGTATTTT; J: TRBJ2-3; D: -; V: TRBV9; size: -
CDR3: CASSSGLAAYEQYF; DNA: TGTGCCAGCAGTTCGGGACTAGCGGCCTACGAGCAGTACTTC; J: TRBJ2-7; D: TRBD2; V: TRBV27; size: once
CDR3: CASSQVGMGYGYTF; DNA: TGCGCCAGCAGCCAAGTGGGCATGGGCTATGGCTACACCTTC; J: TRBJ1-2; D: -; V: TRBV4-1; size: -
CDR3: CASSEAYSFFKNIQYF; DNA: TGTGCCAGCAGTGAAGCCTATAGTTTTTTCAAAAACATTCAGTACTTC; J: TRBJ2-4; D: -; V: TRBV2; size: -
CDR3: CASSQEAGPPTEAFF; DNA: TGTGCCAGCAGCCAAGAGGCAGGCCCACCCACTGAAGCTTTCTTT; J: TRBJ1-1; D: -; V: TRBV4-2; size: -
CDR3: CASSLGGGRGEQYF; DNA: TGCGCCAGCAGCTTGGGTGGCGGGAGGGGCGAGCAGTACTTC; J: TRBJ2-7; D: TRBD2; V: TRBV5-1; size: -
CDR3: CASRTTGELFF; DNA: TGTGCCAGCAGAACCACCGGGGAGCTGTTTTTT; J: TRBJ2-2; D: -; V: TRBV6-6; size: -
CDR3: CASMKGQGQPQHF; DNA: TGTGCCAGCATGAAGGGGCAGGGACAGCCCCAGCATTTT; J: TRBJ1-5; D: -; V: TRBV6-1; size: -
CDR3: CASSQDRPGQTDTGELFF; DNA: TGCGCCAGCAGCCAAGATCGACCGGGACAGACGGACACCGGGGAGCTGTTTTTT; J: TRBJ2-2; D: TRBD1; V: TRBV4-1; size: -
CDR3: CSVRQGPEAFF; DNA: TGCAGCGTCCGACAGGGACCTGAAGCTTTCTTT; J: TRBJ1-1; D: TRBD1; V: TRBV29-1; size: -
CDR3: CASSLLQGADQPQHF; DNA: TGTGCCAGCAGTCTCCTTCAGGGGGCGGATCAGCCCCAGCATTTT; J: TRBJ1-5; D: TRBD1; V: TRBV27; size: -
CDR3: CASSLLTTSGAGDEQFF; DNA: TGTGCCAGCAGTTTACTTACTACTAGCGGAGCTGGGGATGAGCAGTTCTTC; J: TRBJ2-1; D: TRBD2; V: TRBV27; size: once
CDR3: CASSTTGRDSISYEQYF; DNA: TGTGCCAGCAGTACGACGGGACGGGACTCCATCTCCTACGAGCAGTACTTC; J: TRBJ2-7; D: -; V: TRBV28; size: -
CDR3: CASSVDSVGGDTQYF; DNA: TGTGCCAGCAGCGTAGACTCTGTCGGCGGGGATACGCAGTATTTT; J: TRBJ2-3; D: -; V: TRBV9; size: -
CDR3: CASSAFSGGLQETQYF; DNA: TGTGCCAGCAGCGCCTTTAGCGGGGGGCTCCAAGAGACCCAGTACTTC; J: TRBJ2-5; D: TRBD2; V: TRBV5-6; size: -
CDR3: CASSLTPTSTDMQYF; DNA: TGTGCCAGCAGCTTGACACCCACTAGCACAGATATGCAGTATTTT; J: TRBJ2-3; D: -; V: TRBV11-2; size: -
CDR3: CASSLTGGSNEQYF; DNA: TGTGCCAGCAGTTTGACAGGGGGCTCAAACGAGCAGTACTTC; J: TRBJ2-7; D: TRBD1; V: TRBV27; size: -
CDR3: CSVPTRTDTQYF; DNA: TGCAGCGTTCCCACTCGGACAGATACGCAGTATTTT; J: TRBJ2-3; D: -; V: TRBV29-1; size: -
CDR3: CASTPLNTGELFF; DNA: TGTGCCAGTACCCCGCTGAACACCGGGGAGCTGTTTTTT; J: TRBJ2-2; D: -; V: TRBV9; size: -
CDR3: CASAQTQGRAEQYF; DNA: TGTGCCAGCGCACAAACACAGGGACGGGCCGAGCAGTACTTC; J: TRBJ2-7; D: -; V: TRBV28; size: once
CDR3: CATSRDHSNTEAFF; DNA: TGTGCCACCAGCAGAGATCACAGCAACACTGAAGCTTTCTTT; J: TRBJ1-1; D: -; V: TRBV15; size: -
CDR3: CASSYTRLAGANEQFF; DNA: TGTGCCAGCAGTTACACCCGACTAGCGGGAGCCAATGAGCAGTTCTTC; J: TRBJ2-1; D: TRBD2; V: TRBV6-5; size: -
CDR3: CASSPRGRPGEQYF; DNA: TGTGCCAGCAGCCCCCGAGGGAGGCCGGGCGAGCAGTACTTC; J: TRBJ2-7; D: -; V: TRBV7-8; size: -
CDR3: CASTHQGGYYEQYF; DNA: TGTGCCAGCACCCATCAGGGGGGCTACTACGAGCAGTACTTC; J: TRBJ2-7; D: -; V: TRBV28; size: once
CDR3: CASSLGPDTQYF; DNA: TGTGCCAGCAGCTTAGGCCCAGATACGCAGTATTTT; J: TRBJ2-3; D: -; V: TRBV13; size: once
CDR3: CASRPNPNTGSMNTEAFF; DNA: TGCGCCAGCAGACCTAATCCCAACACTGGTTCTATGAACACTGAAGCTTTCTTT; J: TRBJ1-1; D: -; V: TRBV23-1; size: -
CDR3: CASSLAPMGSADF; DNA: TGTGCCAGCAGTTTGGCGCCGATGGGGTCGGCTGACTTC; J: TRBJ2-7; D: -; V: TRBV28; size: -
CDR3: CAWSGTSGNTIYF; DNA: TGTGCCTGGAGTGGGACCTCTGGAAACACCATATATTTT; J: TRBJ1-3; D: -; V: TRBV30; size: -
CDR3: CASSESNNEQFF; DNA: TGTGCCAGCAGTGAATCCAACAATGAGCAGTTCTTC; J: TRBJ2-1; D: -; V: TRBV2; size: -
CDR3: CASSLTSEQYF; DNA: TGTGCCAGCAGTCTGACTTCCGAGCAGTACTTC; J: TRBJ2-7; D: -; V: TRBV5-4; size: -
CDR3: CASRGSSYNEQFF; DNA: TGTGCCAGCAGGGGGAGCTCCTACAATGAGCAGTTCTTC; J: TRBJ2-1; D: -; V: TRBV27; size: -
CDR3: CASSLPPGTNTGELFF; DNA: TGCGCCAGCAGCCTCCCCCCGGGGACGAACACCGGGGAGCTGTTTTTT; J: TRBJ2-2; D: -; V: TRBV5-1; size: -